What follows are 26 T cell receptor beta chains derived from one specimen sequenced in a study of blood T cell repertoires in COVID-19. Measured with immunoSEQ multiplex PCR; TCRdb has only the in-frame clones, and not every one. Of some 230,000 clones detected, approximately 80% appear once; the ten largest clones hold less than 8%. Sequences were obtained from peripheral blood. All receptors come from a woman aged 45-60 years with acute or convalescent COVID-19.

V is TRBV29-1 and J is TRBJ2-7, with D possibly matching TRBD1 (7 bases). This CDR3 comprises 12 residues. Trimming removed 5 bases at V and 3 bases at J, with 11 bases between. CDR1 is SQVTM and CDR2 is ANQGSEA in the germline V gene. The CDR3 spells CSVQGEVYEQYF. CDR3 coding DNA: TGCAGCGTTCAGGGGGAGGTCTACGAGCAGTACTTC.

The V and J genes are TRBV27 and TRBJ2-1; D not certain. Germline V gives CDR1 MNHEY, CDR2 SMNVEV (reference sequence). This CDR3 contains 13 residues. V was shortened by 6 bases and J by 5 bases, with 11 bases between the two germline ends. The DNA of the CDR3 is TGTGCCAGCAGCTCGAGGATGGACAATGAGCAGTTCTTC. Amino acids: CASSSRMDNEQFF.

The rearrangement uses TRBV5-6 and TRBJ2-3, with TRBD1 as a possible D gene (6 bases). CDR3 length equals 14 residues. V dropped 4 bases and J dropped 6 bases, with 15 bases sitting between them. The germline V gene has CDR1 SGHDT and CDR2 YYEEEE. As DNA, the CDR3 is TGTGCCAGCAGCCTAGGGGGAGTTGGGGATACGCAGTATTTT. Protein sequence: CASSLGGVGDTQYF.

As to this clone: The junction departs from germline at one end; a sequencing error may be responsible. This chain links TRBV6-5 with TRBJ2-1, with 14 bases lining up with TRBD2. The germline V gene has CDR1 MNHEY and CDR2 SVGAGI. The CDR3 length is 13 residues. In DNA form, the CDR3 reads TGTGCCAGCAGCAAAGGGACTAGCGGGGGCCAAGTCTTC. This encodes CASSKGTSGGQVF.

V is TRBV7-9 and J is TRBJ1-5; 11 nucleotides agree with TRBD1. Germline V gene lookup returns CDR1 SEHNR and CDR2 FQNEAQ (reference sequence). The CDR3 runs 15 residues. Trimming removed 5 bases from V and 6 bases from J; junction bases left unmatched: 6. The CDR3 DNA reads TGTGCCAGCAGCGCCGGACAGGGGGCGGGTCAGCCCCAGCATTTT. Its protein product is CASSAGQGAGQPQHF.

The V call is TRBV11-3, the J call TRBJ2-1; the match to TRBD2 covers 9 bases. Germline CDR1 reads SGHNT; CDR2 reads YENEEA. The CDR3 is 15 residues long. V trimming: 3 bases; J trimming: 7 bases; junction bases outside the gene matches: 7. The DNA of the CDR3 is TGTGCCAGCAGCTTTAGCGGGAGCCCCCTAAATGAGCAGTTCTTC. This sequence encodes CASSFSGSPLNEQFF.

V and J are TRBV11-3 and TRBJ1-1, with TRBD1 identical over 7 bases. The germline gives CDR1 SGHNT, CDR2 YENEEA. Unmatched junction bases numbered 1, after V lost 1 base and J lost 2 bases. The CDR3 is 14 residues long. The CDR3 sequence is CASSLGQGNTEAFF. Here the CDR3 DNA reads TGTGCCAGCAGCTTAGGACAGGGAAACACTGAAGCTTTCTTT. The full variable domain, completed using reference TRBV11-3 and TRBJ1-1, is EAGVVQSPRYKIIEKKQPVAFWCNPISGHNTLYWYLQNLGQGPELLIRYENEEAVDDSQLPKDRFSAERLKGVDSTLKIQPAELGDSAVYLCASSLGQGNTEAFFGQGTRLTVV.

At least ten counts were recorded for this clone. The rearrangement links TRBV27 to TRBJ2-3; TRBD1 aligns across 8 bases. The CDR3 totals 14 residues. Germline assignment: CDR1 MNHEY and CDR2 SMNVEV (reference sequence). The V and J ends lost 10 bases and 1 base, in that order; junction bases with no gene match: 7. The CDR3 bases are TGTGCCACCGCCCACAGGGGGGGCACAGATACGCAGTATTTT. It codes for CATAHRGGTDTQYF.

This clone was counted between two and nine times. The V call is TRBV28, the J call TRBJ2-7; 7 positions agree with TRBD2. The CDR3 runs 13 residues. Trimming cost V 6 bases and J 3 bases; bases outside gene matches: 5. Germline assignment: CDR1 MDHEN and CDR2 SYDVKM. CDR3 loop: CASRWGGSYEQYF. CDR3 in DNA: TGTGCCAGCAGGTGGGGCGGGAGCTACGAGCAGTACTTC.

The chain joins TRBV7-9 to TRBJ1-6, with a tentative D call TRBD1 (5 bases). CDR3 length equals 18 residues. V lost 4 bases to trimming and J lost 0 bases, with 16 bases between them. In germline, CDR1 is SEHNR, CDR2 FQNEAQ (reference sequence). DNA for the CDR3: TGTGCCAGCAGCTCTATTTCAGGGAGGAGCTCCTATAATTCACCCCTCCACTTT. Its translation is CASSSISGRSSYNSPLHF. Together with reference TRBV7-9 and TRBJ1-6, the CDR3 gives the full variable domain: DTGVSQNPRHKITKRGQNVTFRCDPISEHNRLYWYRQTLGQGPEFLTYFQNEAQLEKSRLLSDRFSAERPKGSFSTLEIQRTEQGDSAMYLCASSSISGRSSYNSPLHFGNGTRLTVT.

This rearrangement joins TRBV2 to TRBJ2-5, with 12 bases that match TRBD1. The length of the CDR3 is 18 residues. CDR1 and CDR2 from the germline V gene are SNHLY and FYNNEI. The J segment lost 2 bases and the V segment lost 5 bases, leaving 12 bases of the junction unmatched. CDR3 residues: CASSSGQGALGAQETQYF. In nucleotides, the CDR3 is TGTGCCAGCAGTTCGGGACAGGGGGCGTTGGGGGCTCAAGAGACCCAGTACTTC. The variable domain in full, completed from reference TRBV2 and TRBJ2-5, reads EPEVTQTPSHQVTQMGQEVILRCVPISNHLYFYWYRQILGQKVEFLVSFYNNEISEKSEIFDDQFSVERPDGSNFTLKIRSTKLEDSAMYFCASSSGQGALGAQETQYFGPGTRLLVL.

The chain carries TRBV2 and TRBJ1-4, with 7 bases that match TRBD1. In germline, CDR1 is SNHLY, CDR2 FYNNEI. The CDR3 runs to 13 residues. After removal of 7 bases from V and 7 bases from J, the junction contained 6 bases not matched to a gene. Here the CDR3 reads CASTRGMGEKLFF. The CDR3 coding sequence is TGTGCCAGCACCAGGGGGATGGGTGAAAAACTGTTTTTT. Variable domain in full (rest from reference TRBV2 and TRBJ1-4): EPEVTQTPSHQVTQMGQEVILRCVPISNHLYFYWYRQILGQKVEFLVSFYNNEISEKSEIFDDQFSVERPDGSNFTLKIRSTKLEDSAMYFCASTRGMGEKLFFGSGTQLSVL.

This chain connects TRBV6-1 to TRBJ1-2; TRBD1 agrees at 8 bases. Germline V gene data show CDR1 as MNHNS and CDR2 as SASEGT. The CDR3 spans 16 residues. The ends lost 2 bases at V and 6 bases at J; junction bases unmatched: 11. CDR3 amino acids: CASSELAGGAENGYTF. The CDR3, as DNA: TGTGCCAGCAGTGAATTGGCAGGGGGCGCCGAAAATGGCTACACCTTC.

This sequence joins TRBV6-5 and TRBJ1-6, with a possible D match to TRBD1 (6 bases). V was clipped by 6 bases and J by 10 bases, with 19 bases between them. This CDR3 comprises 15 residues. Germline V gene sequence: CDR1 MNHEY, CDR2 SVGAGI. The CDR3 here is CASRNRVRRESPLHF. CDR3 bases: TGTGCCAGCAGGAACAGGGTTCGTCGAGAATCACCCCTCCACTTT.

This chain joins TRBV18 and TRBJ1-3; tentative D call: TRBD1 (6 bases). The CDR3 is made up of 17 amino acids. V was clipped by 3 bases and J by 2 bases, with 17 bases between them. Looked up from germline, CDR1 is KGHSH and CDR2 is LQKENI. The CDR3 DNA is TGTGCCAGCTCACCGGAGACAGGATGGGGTACTGGAAACACCATATATTTT. This encodes CASSPETGWGTGNTIYF.

V is TRBV30 and J is TRBJ1-1, with TRBD1 as a possible D gene (5 bases). This CDR3 is 13 amino acids long. CDR1 is GTSNPN, CDR2 SVGIG, per germline (reference sequence). V shed 0 bases and J shed 11 bases, with 16 bases lying between them. In DNA form, the CDR3 reads TGTGCCTGGAGTGTAGGGGACTACCCCTGGGCTTTCTTT. This sequence encodes CAWSVGDYPWAFF.

This chain connects TRBV20-1 to TRBJ2-3; no reliable D call. Trimming removed 6 bases from V and 3 bases from J, with 7 bases in between. CDR1 DFQATT and CDR2 SNEGSKA come from the germline V gene (reference sequence). The CDR3 has 11 amino acids. The chain's CDR3 is CSARKTDTQYF. The CDR3 DNA is TGCAGTGCCAGGAAGACAGATACGCAGTATTTT.

This sequence joins TRBV27 and TRBJ2-7; TRBD2 is a possible D gene (6 bases). V lost 11 bases to trimming and J lost 6 bases, with 20 bases between them. This CDR3 spans 13 amino acids. Per the germline V gene, CDR1 is MNHEY and CDR2 is SMNVEV (reference sequence). The DNA for the CDR3 is TGTGCCTCTGGGGAGGCAGGTTCGAGCGAGCAGTACTTC. Translating it yields CASGEAGSSEQYF.

V is TRBV28 and J is TRBJ2-2, with D uncertain. This CDR3 contains 12 residues. V was clipped by 3 bases and J by 7 bases, with 6 bases between them. CDR1 is MDHEN and CDR2 is SYDVKM in the germline V gene. CDR3 protein: CASSFGGGELFF. The CDR3 region has the DNA TGTGCCAGCAGTTTCGGTGGCGGGGAGCTGTTTTTT.

The chain couples TRBV7-2 to TRBJ2-3, with D maybe TRBD1 (6 bases). Per the germline V gene, CDR1 is SGHTA and CDR2 is FQGNSA. The CDR3 length is 14 residues. V lost 6 bases to trimming and J lost 0 bases, with 10 bases between them. Here the CDR3 reads CASRRDISTDTQYF. CDR3 bases: TGTGCCAGCAGACGGGACATTAGCACAGATACGCAGTATTTT.

V gene TRBV19 combines with J gene TRBJ2-3; weak D call: TRBD1 (6 bases). This CDR3 is 13 amino acids long. The V end was cut by 7 bases, the J end by 4 bases, with 12 bases between. The germline V gene encodes CDR1 LNHDA and CDR2 SQIVND (reference sequence). DNA of the CDR3: TGTGCCAGTAACTCACAGGGCGCAGATACGCAGTATTTT. Amino acids: CASNSQGADTQYF.

This rearrangement joins TRBV7-9 to TRBJ2-7; TRBD1 agrees at 9 bases. The CDR3 is 13 residues long. Germline V lookup: CDR1 SEHNR, CDR2 FQNEAQ (reference sequence). The trim removed 3 bases at V and 6 bases at J, leaving 3 bases unmatched. The CDR3 loop is CASSLGTGPEQYF. CDR3 coding DNA: TGTGCCAGCAGCTTGGGGACAGGGCCCGAGCAGTACTTC.

The chain has TRBV4-2 and TRBJ2-3; tentatively, D is TRBD2 (6 bases). The V end lost 4 bases, the J end lost 2 bases, and 22 bases lay between the germline ends. From germline, CDR1 is LGHNA and CDR2 YNFKEQ. There are 18 residues in the CDR3. CDR3 protein: CASSLNYFRDSNTDTQYF. As DNA, the CDR3 is TGTGCCAGCAGCCTTAACTATTTCCGGGACTCCAACACAGATACGCAGTATTTT.

Here the CDR3 DNA reads TGTGCCAGCAGCTTGAGCTTTGAGGGCTACACCTTC. Translating it yields CASSLSFEGYTF. The genes are TRBV7-8 and TRBJ1-2; D remains ambiguous. There are 12 residues in the CDR3. The V and J ends lost 3 bases and 8 bases respectively, with 10 bases between them. The germline gives CDR1 SGHVS, CDR2 FQNEAQ.

The chain couples TRBV20-1 to TRBJ1-6, with TRBD1 as a possible D gene (6 bases). This CDR3 contains 14 residues. Trimming removed 3 bases from V and 5 bases from J, with 11 bases in between. Germline loops: CDR1 DFQATT, CDR2 SNEGSKA (reference sequence). CDR3 sequence: CSASAGQNNSPLHF. CDR3 nucleotide sequence: TGCAGTGCTAGTGCGGGACAAAATAATTCACCCCTCCACTTT.

There are a few counts of this clone. The chain uses TRBV24-1 and TRBJ2-1, with D unresolved. V was trimmed by 8 bases and J by 8 bases, leaving 9 bases between them. This CDR3 is built from 11 residues. Germline V gene sequence: CDR1 KGHDR, CDR2 SFDVKD. This chain's CDR3 is CATTVSDEQFF. The DNA of the CDR3 is TGTGCCACCACCGTGTCCGATGAGCAGTTCTTC.